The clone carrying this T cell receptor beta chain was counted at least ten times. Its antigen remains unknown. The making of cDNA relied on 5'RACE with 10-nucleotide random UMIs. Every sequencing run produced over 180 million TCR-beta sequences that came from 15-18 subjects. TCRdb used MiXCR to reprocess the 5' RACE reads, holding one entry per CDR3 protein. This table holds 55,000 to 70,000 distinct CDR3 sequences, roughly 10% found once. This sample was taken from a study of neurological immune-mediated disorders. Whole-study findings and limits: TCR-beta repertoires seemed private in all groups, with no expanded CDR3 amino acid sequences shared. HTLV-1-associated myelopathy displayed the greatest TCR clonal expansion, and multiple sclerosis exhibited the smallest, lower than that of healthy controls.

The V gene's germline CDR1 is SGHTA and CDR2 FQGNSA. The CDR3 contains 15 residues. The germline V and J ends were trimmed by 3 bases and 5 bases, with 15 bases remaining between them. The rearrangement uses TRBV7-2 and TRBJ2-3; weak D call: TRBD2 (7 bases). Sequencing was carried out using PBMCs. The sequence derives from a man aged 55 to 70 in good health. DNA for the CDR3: TGTGCCAGCAGCTTTAGAGGGGGGGGCGGAGATACGCAGTATTTT. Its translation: CASSFRGGGGDTQYF.